One sample yielded the 11 T cell receptor beta chains listed below, sequenced in a study of OX40 agonist ivuxolimab in advanced cancers. Only in-frame clones appear in the TCRdb table, and some are missing; sequencing was by immunoSEQ multiplex PCR. This table has tens of thousands of clones, roughly 90% appearing once. The sequenced sample was CD4+ or CD8+ T cells sorted from blood, obtained in a trial of the OX40 agonist ivuxolimab. These receptors came from an adult with an advanced solid tumor such as melanoma, head and neck, liver or kidney cancer.

The chain carries TRBV6-5 and TRBJ1-3; TRBD1 might be the D (5 bases). This CDR3 spans 15 amino acids. V lost 6 bases to trimming and J lost 0 bases, with 12 bases between them. Germline values: CDR1 MNHEY, CDR2 SVGAGI. For the CDR3, the DNA is TGTGCCAGCAGCAGGGACGCGTACTCTGGAAACACCATATATTTT. Translation gives CASSRDAYSGNTIYF.

The rearrangement uses TRBV5-4 and TRBJ2-3; 14 positions match TRBD2. CDR1 is SGHNT, CDR2 YYREEE, per germline (reference sequence). With V trimmed by 4 bases and J by 3 bases, 16 bases remained unmatched. This CDR3 is built from 20 residues. The CDR3 loop is CASSAIGTSGGWGRTDTQYF. The CDR3 nucleotides are TGTGCCAGCAGCGCAATCGGGACTAGCGGGGGATGGGGGAGAACAGATACGCAGTATTTT.

The gene calls are TRBV27 and TRBJ2-7; 7 nucleotides agree with TRBD2. The germline gives CDR1 MNHEY, CDR2 SMNVEV (reference sequence). The CDR3 runs to 15 residues. V was clipped by 5 bases and J by 0 bases; unmatched bases: 7. The CDR3 protein is CASSTIAGPSYEQYF. For the CDR3, the DNA is TGTGCCAGCAGTACTATAGCGGGCCCCTCCTACGAGCAGTACTTC.

V gene TRBV18 combines with J gene TRBJ2-2; 9 positions agree with TRBD2. This CDR3 contains 14 residues. Trimming at V came to 2 bases and at J to 7 bases, leaving 2 bases not matched to a gene. Germline CDR1 reads KGHSH; CDR2 reads LQKENI. For the CDR3, the DNA is TGTGCCAGCTCACCAGTGACTAGCGGCGGGGAGCTGTTTTTT. Translating gives CASSPVTSGGELFF.

This clone was seen a few times. The chain recombines TRBV18 with TRBJ2-7; either TRBD1 or TRBD2 may supply D (5 bases each). The ends were cut back, 2 bases at V and 7 bases at J, with 9 bases in the middle. The CDR3 is 12 amino acids. Looked up from germline, CDR1 is KGHSH and CDR2 is LQKENI. CDR3 sequence (DNA): TGTGCCAGCTCACCAGGGACGCGGGAGCAGTACTTC. Translated, it gives CASSPGTREQYF.

The chain uses TRBV13 and TRBJ2-5, with 9 bases matching TRBD2. J lost 3 bases, V lost 4 bases, and 6 bases had no gene match. The CDR3 is 15 residues long. CDR1 PRHDT and CDR2 FYEKMQ come from the germline V gene (reference sequence). Written as DNA, the CDR3 is TGTGCCAGCAGCTCTCCGGCTAGCGGGAAAGAGACCCAGTACTTC. Translated, it gives CASSSPASGKETQYF. Full variable domain (remainder filled in from reference TRBV13 and TRBJ2-5): AAGVIQSPRHLIKEKRETATLKCYPIPRHDTVYWYQQGPGQDPQFLISFYEKMQSDKGSIPDRFSAQQFSDYHSELNMSSLELGDSALYFCASSSPASGKETQYFGPGTRLLVL.

This clone was seen more than once but under ten times. The J gene is TRBJ2-2, the V gene TRBV4-1; no reliable D call. V lost 1 base and J lost 4, with 1 base in between. The CDR3 has 12 amino acids. Germline V gene sequence: CDR1 MGHRA, CDR2 YSYEKL. CDR3 residues: CASSQVTGELFF. Written as DNA, the CDR3 is TGCGCCAGCAGCCAAGTCACCGGGGAGCTGTTTTTT.

The chain couples TRBV4-3 to TRBJ2-2; 13 bases are a match to TRBD2. J was trimmed by 6 bases and V by 0 bases; bases with no gene match: 7. The CDR3 spans 18 residues. Germline-derived CDR1 and CDR2 are LGHNA and YSLEER. CDR3 bases: TGCGCCAGCAGCCAAGAACCCCCGACTAGCGGGAGGTCCGGGGAGCTGTTTTTT. It translates to CASSQEPPTSGRSGELFF.

J is TRBJ2-7 and V is TRBV5-1; 10 bases match TRBD2. Germline loops: CDR1 SGHRS, CDR2 YFSETQ. The junction had 13 bases not matched to a gene; V was cut back by 1 base and J by 3 bases. The CDR3 is 18 residues long. The CDR3 protein is CASSLNYRGSSGSYEQYF. The CDR3 nucleotides are TGCGCCAGCAGCTTGAATTATCGTGGTTCTAGCGGGAGCTACGAGCAGTACTTC.

In nucleotides, the CDR3 is TGTGCCAGCAGCCAGAGAACGCAGGGCGGCTCCTACGAGCAGTACTTC. It codes for CASSQRTQGGSYEQYF. The gene calls are TRBV4-2 and TRBJ2-5; D may be TRBD1 (5 bases). The J call may be incorrect, as the DNA end agrees better with TRBJ2-7. CDR1 and CDR2 from the germline V gene are LGHNA and YNFKEQ. The CDR3 runs to 16 residues.

This chain joins TRBV30 and TRBJ2-1; the match to TRBD1 covers 8 bases. With V trimmed by 4 bases and J by 8 bases, 13 bases remained unmatched. The germline V gene has CDR1 GTSNPN and CDR2 SVGIG (reference sequence). The CDR3 is 15 residues long. The CDR3 DNA sequence: TGTGCCTGGACCCGCAGGGGGCAGGGAACACATGAGCAGTTCTTC. Its translation is CAWTRRGQGTHEQFF.